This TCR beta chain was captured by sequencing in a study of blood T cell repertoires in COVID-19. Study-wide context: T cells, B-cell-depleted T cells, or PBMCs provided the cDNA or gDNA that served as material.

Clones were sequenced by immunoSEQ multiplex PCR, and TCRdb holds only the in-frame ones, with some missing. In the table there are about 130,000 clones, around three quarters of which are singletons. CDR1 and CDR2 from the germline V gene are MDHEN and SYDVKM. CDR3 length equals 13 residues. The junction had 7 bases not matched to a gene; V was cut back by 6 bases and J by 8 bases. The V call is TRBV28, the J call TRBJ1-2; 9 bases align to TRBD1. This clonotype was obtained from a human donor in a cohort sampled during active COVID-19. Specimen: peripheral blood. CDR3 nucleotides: TGTGCCAGCAGGGGAGAACAGGGGGCGGGCTACACCTTC. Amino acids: CASRGEQGAGYTF.